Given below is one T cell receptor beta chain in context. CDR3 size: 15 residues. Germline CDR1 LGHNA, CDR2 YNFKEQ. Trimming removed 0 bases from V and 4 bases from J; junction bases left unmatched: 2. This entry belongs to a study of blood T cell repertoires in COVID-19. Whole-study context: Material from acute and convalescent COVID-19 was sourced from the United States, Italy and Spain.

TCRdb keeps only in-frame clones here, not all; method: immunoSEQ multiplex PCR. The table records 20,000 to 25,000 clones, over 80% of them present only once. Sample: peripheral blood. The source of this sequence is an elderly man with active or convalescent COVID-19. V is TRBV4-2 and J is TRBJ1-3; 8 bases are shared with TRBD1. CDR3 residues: CASSQEGTGGNTIYF. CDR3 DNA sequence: TGTGCCAGCAGCCAAGAGGGGACAGGCGGAAACACCATATATTTT.